The 24 T cell receptor beta chains listed next were all sequenced from one sample in a study of spatial heterogeneity in lung cancer. TCRdb reprocessed the 5' RACE reads with MiXCR, giving one entry per CDR3 protein. The table records fewer than 55,000 distinct CDR3 sequences, under 8% of them present only once. Time point noted: blood at routine non-recurrence follow-up after resection. Unsorted whole RNA of tumor, nontumor lung or frozen PBMC was sequenced. Sequenced material: PBMCs, taken at follow-up. Receptor source: a female donor with early-stage non-small cell lung cancer.

This clonotype was counted many times. The chain is built from TRBV4-3 and TRBJ1-1; the D gene is possibly TRBD1 (6 bases). The CDR3 consists of 19 residues. V lost 0 bases and J lost 1, with 21 bases in between. Germline values: CDR1 LGHNA, CDR2 YSLEER. In DNA form, the CDR3 reads TGCGCCAGCAGCCAAGATCCAAACAGGGCCTCGTGGCCGAACACTGAAGCTTTCTTT. Translation: CASSQDPNRASWPNTEAFF.

Ten or more counts support this clonotype. J is TRBJ1-3 and V is TRBV6-5; 9 positions agree with TRBD1. The CDR3 totals 17 residues. Germline V lookup: CDR1 MNHEY, CDR2 SVGAGI. The V and J ends lost 5 bases and 0 bases, in that order; junction bases with no gene match: 8. CDR3 amino acids: CASSTRTGESSGNTIYF. For the CDR3, the DNA is TGTGCCAGCAGTACCAGGACAGGGGAAAGCTCTGGAAACACCATATATTTT.

In DNA, the CDR3 is TGCGCCAGCAGCCAGGGATTGGGGGCAGGTCAGCCCCAGCATTTT. Protein product: CASSQGLGAGQPQHF. The V gene is TRBV4-1, the J gene TRBJ1-5, with D possibly matching TRBD1 (6 bases). The CDR3 is 15 amino acids. Trimming took 3 bases from V and 6 from J, leaving 15 bases between them. Germline V CDR1 and CDR2: MGHRA, YSYEKL.

This sequence joins TRBV11-2 and TRBJ1-3; 10 nucleotides agree with TRBD1. V shed 6 bases and J 7 bases; nucleotides not matched to a gene: 6. The CDR3 runs to 14 residues. From germline, CDR1 is SGHAT and CDR2 FQNNGV. The chain's CDR3 is CASRRQGAQNTIYF. CDR3 sequence (DNA): TGTGCCAGCAGGCGACAGGGGGCTCAGAACACCATATATTTT. Variable domain in full (rest from reference TRBV11-2 and TRBJ1-3): EAGVAQSPRYKIIEKRQSVAFWCNPISGHATLYWYQQILGQGPKLLIQFQNNGVVDDSQLPKDRFSAERLKGVDSTLKIQPAKLEDSAVYLCASRRQGAQNTIYFGEGSWLTVV.

J is TRBJ2-5 and V is TRBV28; D call uncertain. Germline CDR1 MDHEN, CDR2 SYDVKM. This CDR3 spans 15 amino acids. Trimming took off 3 bases at V and 5 bases at J, with 16 bases between the two ends. This chain's CDR3 is CASSFGYRNGETQYF. The CDR3 DNA reads TGTGCCAGCAGTTTTGGGTATCGCAATGGGGAGACCCAGTACTTC.

This clonotype was seen many times. In nucleotides, the CDR3 is TGTGCCAGCAGTTCCGGGGGCGCGAGTGGCTACACCTTC. Its translation is CASSSGGASGYTF. The chain recombines TRBV27 with TRBJ1-2, with D possibly matching TRBD1 (6 bases). The V gene's germline CDR1 is MNHEY and CDR2 SMNVEV (reference sequence). The CDR3 runs 13 residues. V lost 4 bases, J lost 7 bases, and 13 bases lay in between.

Many counts were recorded for this clonotype. J is TRBJ2-3 and V is TRBV3-2; the table calls TRBD2, which could not be checked here. TRBV3-2 is an annotated pseudogene. The CDR3 consists of 19 residues. CDR3 coding DNA: TGTGCCAGCAGCCAAAAGGGACTAGCGGGGGGGCCCGGCACAGATACGCAGTATTTT. Its translation is CASSQKGLAGGPGTDTQYF.

V is TRBV3-1 and J is TRBJ2-6, with D perhaps TRBD2 (6 bases). Per germline, CDR1 LGHDT and CDR2 YNNKEL (reference sequence). V was clipped by 4 bases and J by 1 base, with 11 bases between them. The CDR3 covers 16 residues. The CDR3: CASSLVGGSGANVLTF. The DNA of the CDR3 is TGTGCCAGCAGCCTCGTGGGGGGATCTGGGGCCAACGTCCTGACTTTC. Combining the CDR3 with reference TRBV3-1 and TRBJ2-6 gives the whole variable domain DTAVSQTPKYLVTQMGNDKSIKCEQNLGHDTMYWYKQDSKKFLKIMFSYNNKELIINETVPNRFSPKSPDKAHLNLHINSLELGDSAVYFCASSLVGGSGANVLTFGAGSRLTVL.

This clonotype was seen more than once but under ten times. The rearrangement uses TRBV12-3 or TRBV12-4 and TRBJ1-2; maybe TRBD1 (6 bases). This CDR3 contains 14 residues. V was shortened by 4 bases and J by 4 bases, with 13 bases between the two germline ends. CDR3 in DNA: TGTGCCAGCAGTTGGAGGACAGCCATCTATGGCTACACCTTC. Encoded protein: CASSWRTAIYGYTF.

Only a few counts were recorded for this clonotype. The rearrangement joins TRBV5-1 to TRBJ2-3; D not resolved. Germline V CDR1 and CDR2: SGHRS, YFSETQ. V was pared by 1 base and J by 3 bases, with 6 bases between. CDR3 size: 13 residues. The CDR3 DNA is TGCGCCAGCAGCTTGAGCGTAACAGATACGCAGTATTTT. Translation gives CASSLSVTDTQYF.

There are many counts of this clonotype. The chain employs TRBV29-1 and TRBJ1-4; D may be TRBD1 (6 bases). Germline V lookup: CDR1 SQVTM, CDR2 ANQGSEA. The CDR3 length is 13 residues. V was cut by 7 bases and J by 7 bases, with 16 bases left in between. CDR3 sequence: CSANSGVGEKLFF. CDR3 bases: TGCAGCGCCAATTCAGGGGTCGGTGAAAAACTGTTTTTT.

The V gene is TRBV11-3, the J gene TRBJ2-1; no reliable D call. There are 16 residues in the CDR3. V lost 1 base to trimming and J lost 0 bases, with 10 bases between them. CDR1 is SGHNT and CDR2 is YENEEA in the germline V gene. The CDR3 spells CASSLGTDLSYNEQFF. CDR3 coding DNA: TGTGCCAGCAGCTTAGGTACAGATCTCTCCTACAATGAGCAGTTCTTC. The whole variable domain, remainder taken from reference TRBV11-3 and TRBJ2-1, is EAGVVQSPRYKIIEKKQPVAFWCNPISGHNTLYWYLQNLGQGPELLIRYENEEAVDDSQLPKDRFSAERLKGVDSTLKIQPAELGDSAVYLCASSLGTDLSYNEQFFGPGTRLTVL.

The table lists this clonotype with many counts. This chain connects TRBV5-1 to TRBJ1-1; maybe TRBD1 (5 bases). Germline V gene data show CDR1 as SGHRS and CDR2 as YFSETQ. V gave up 0 bases and J gave up 4 bases, with 10 bases separating them. This CDR3 is built from 14 residues. As DNA, the CDR3 is TGCGCCAGCAGCTTGGACATGGGGGTCACTGAAGCTTTCTTT. Encoded protein: CASSLDMGVTEAFF.

This clonotype was seen many times. The chain joins TRBV19 to TRBJ2-1; 8 bases match TRBD2. The CDR3 consists of 16 residues. Trimming at V came to 4 bases and at J to 2 bases, leaving 7 bases not matched to a gene. Germline CDR1 and CDR2: LNHDA and SQIVND (reference sequence). The CDR3 here is CASSTSGTRAYNEQFF. CDR3 nucleotides: TGTGCCAGTAGTACCTCCGGGACTAGGGCCTACAATGAGCAGTTCTTC.

The V and J genes are TRBV5-1 and TRBJ2-3; 10 bases fit TRBD2. The CDR3 loop spans 15 amino acids. The V gene end was trimmed by 4 bases and the J gene end by 2 bases; junction bases not matched to a gene: 4. Per germline, CDR1 SGHRS and CDR2 YFSETQ. The CDR3 loop is CASSQSGGATDTQYF. The CDR3 DNA sequence: TGCGCCAGCAGCCAAAGCGGGGGGGCCACAGATACGCAGTATTTT.

V usage is TRBV7-3 and J usage is TRBJ2-5; TRBD2 might be the D (5 bases). The CDR3 loop spans 14 amino acids. CDR1 and CDR2 (germline): SGHTA, FQGTGA. Trimming shortened V by 4 bases and J by 0 bases, and 9 bases separated the two germline ends. The CDR3 DNA reads TGTGCCAGCAGCTCCGGACTGAACCAAGAGACCCAGTACTTC. Protein sequence: CASSSGLNQETQYF.

This clonotype has more than one count but fewer than ten. The chain is built from TRBV24-1 and TRBJ2-1; 9 bases are shared with TRBD1. J was trimmed by 9 bases and V by 3 bases; bases with no gene match: 11. Germline CDR1 and CDR2: KGHDR and SFDVKD. This CDR3 has 16 amino acids. Here the CDR3 reads CATSDEGQGPHIEQFF. The CDR3 nucleotides read TGTGCCACCAGTGATGAGGGACAGGGACCCCACATTGAGCAGTTCTTC.

This clonotype has at least ten counts. V usage is TRBV20-1 and J usage is TRBJ2-3; D gene unclear. The germline V gene encodes CDR1 DFQATT and CDR2 SNEGSKA (reference sequence). Trimming stripped 3 bases from V and 2 bases from J, with 12 bases between. The CDR3 runs 14 residues. CDR3 region: CSASINSDTDTQYF. CDR3 coding DNA: TGCAGTGCTAGTATCAACAGCGACACAGATACGCAGTATTTT.

At least ten counts were recorded for this clonotype. This chain uses TRBV4-1 with TRBJ1-2; the D gene is possibly TRBD1 (5 bases). Per the germline V gene, CDR1 is MGHRA and CDR2 is YSYEKL. The CDR3 contains 16 residues. With 4 bases removed from V and 4 bases from J, the gap between germline ends came to 19 bases. The CDR3 DNA reads as TGCGCCAGCAGCCGGGAGGATAGGGGACCCTTCTATGGCTACACCTTC. It codes for CASSREDRGPFYGYTF.

At least ten counts were recorded for this clonotype. The genes are TRBV9 and TRBJ2-7; D ambiguous. This CDR3 comprises 14 residues. Deletions cut 2 bases from V and 0 bases from J, with 9 bases between. Germline V lookup: CDR1 SGDLS, CDR2 YYNGEE. In nucleotides, the CDR3 is TGTGCCAGCAGCGTCGGAAGGACCTCCTACGAGCAGTACTTC. Translation: CASSVGRTSYEQYF.

This clonotype was detected ten times or more. This chain joins TRBV7-2 and TRBJ2-3, with D possibly being TRBD1 or TRBD2 (5 bases each). The CDR3 length is 15 residues. Germline CDR1 SGHTA, CDR2 FQGNSA. V was clipped by 5 bases and J by 2 bases, with 14 bases between them. CDR3 amino acids: CASSIRDVPTDTQYF. In nucleotides, the CDR3 is TGTGCCAGCAGCATCCGGGACGTACCCACAGATACGCAGTATTTT.

This clonotype showed up many times. The rearrangement uses TRBV7-8 and TRBJ2-1; D assignment may be TRBD1 or TRBD2 (5 bases each). Per the germline V gene, CDR1 is SGHVS and CDR2 is FQNEAQ. There are 20 residues in the CDR3. Trimming removed 6 bases from V and 0 bases from J, with 27 bases in between. CDR3 nucleotides: TGTGCCAGCAGTCAGAGGGGACCCAAGGCCGGGCTAAGCTCCTACAATGAGCAGTTCTTC. This encodes CASSQRGPKAGLSSYNEQFF.

The chain couples TRBV12-3 or TRBV12-4 to TRBJ1-1, with D unresolved. V was pared by 3 bases and J by 2 bases, with 13 bases between. CDR3 length equals 15 residues. The CDR3 bases are TGTGCCAGCAGTTTGGGCCGAAAGCTCAACACTGAAGCTTTCTTT. Translated: CASSLGRKLNTEAFF.

This clonotype was observed a handful of times. The chain uses TRBV7-2 and TRBJ2-4, with TRBD2 identical over 7 bases. Trimming cost V 7 bases and J 2 bases; bases outside gene matches: 8. CDR3 length: 15 residues. CDR1 is SGHTA, CDR2 FQGNSA, per germline. CDR3 residues: CASTRGDGPKNIQYF. The CDR3, as DNA: TGTGCCAGCACCCGGGGGGACGGCCCCAAAAACATTCAGTACTTC.